A single sample gave rise to the 12 T cell receptor beta chains below, sequenced in a study of T cells in Graves' hyperthyroidism and ophthalmopathy. Amplification yielded TCR beta CDR3 regions, with RNA transcripts as the source. HTBI primers were the set used in a first-round RT-PCR of the TCR CDR3. Using its own MiXCR run on the multiplex PCR reads, TCRdb lists one record per CDR3 protein. The table records some 340,000 distinct CDR3 sequences, roughly 15% of them present only once. Sequenced material: blood. The source of these receptors is a woman in her thirties or forties with Graves' ophthalmopathy.

The chain uses TRBV9 and TRBJ1-6; TRBD1 matches 7 bases. The J segment lost 7 bases and the V segment lost 0 bases, leaving 7 bases of the junction unmatched. This CDR3 has 16 amino acids. Germline assignment: CDR1 SGDLS and CDR2 YYNGEE. The CDR3 nucleotides read TGTGCCAGCAGCGTAGGAAGAGGGACAGCGAATTCACCCCTCCACTTT. Residues: CASSVGRGTANSPLHF. Drawing the rest from reference TRBV9 and TRBJ1-6, the complete variable domain is DSGVTQTPKHLITATGQRVTLRCSPRSGDLSVYWYQQSLDQGLQFLIQYYNGEERAKGNILERFSAQQFPDLHSELNLSSLELGDSALYFCASSVGRGTANSPLHFGNGTRLTVT.

This clonotype showed up many times. The chain is built from TRBV24-1 and TRBJ2-1; 9 bases match TRBD2. Germline CDR1 is KGHDR and CDR2 is SFDVKD. Trimming removed 5 bases from V and 9 bases from J; junction bases left unmatched: 7. The CDR3 consists of 14 residues. CDR3 DNA sequence: TGTGCCACCAGTGTTGCGGGAGGGCCGGGTGAGCAGTTCTTC. Its translation: CATSVAGGPGEQFF.

The V and J genes are TRBV20-1 and TRBJ2-3; D not resolved. Trimming pared 6 bases from V and 4 bases from J, leaving 11 bases between. The CDR3 covers 12 residues. Germline CDR1 is DFQATT and CDR2 is SNEGSKA (reference sequence). The CDR3 DNA reads TGCAGTGCCAAAATCTCCTCAGATACGCAGTATTTT. Its protein product is CSAKISSDTQYF.

The genes are TRBV5-6 and TRBJ2-3; D is possibly TRBD2 (6 bases). The CDR3 is made up of 12 amino acids. Germline lookup yields CDR1 SGHDT and CDR2 YYEEEE. Trimming shortened V by 1 base and J by 8 bases, and 8 bases separated the two germline ends. The CDR3 coding sequence is TGTGCCAGCAGCTTGCTGGAGGGTACGCAGTATTTT. It codes for CASSLLEGTQYF.

This clonotype was counted many times. The chain employs TRBV5-1 and TRBJ1-2, with D unresolved. V lost 4 bases to trimming and J lost 5 bases, with 15 bases between them. Germline CDR1 SGHRS, CDR2 YFSETQ. CDR3 length: 14 residues. The CDR3 region has the DNA TGCGCCAGCAGCCCTGGTGCAGGAAGTTATGGCTACACCTTC. Translation gives CASSPGAGSYGYTF.

The rearrangement uses TRBV19 and TRBJ1-6, with D maybe TRBD1 (6 bases). The CDR3 is 15 residues long. Germline V gene lookup returns CDR1 LNHDA and CDR2 SQIVND (reference sequence). V shed 3 bases and J shed 5 bases, with 11 bases lying between them. Here the CDR3 reads CASSMLGANNSPLHF. Written as DNA, the CDR3 is TGTGCCAGTAGTATGCTGGGGGCCAATAATTCACCCCTCCACTTT.

This clonotype was seen at least ten times. This chain joins TRBV6-5 and TRBJ2-1; D might be TRBD2 (6 bases). The CDR3 runs to 15 residues. Per the germline V gene, CDR1 is MNHEY and CDR2 is SVGAGI. V lost 0 bases to trimming and J lost 2 bases, with 8 bases between them. DNA of the CDR3: TGTGCCAGCAGTTACTCGGGGGGTACCTACAATGAGCAGTTCTTC. Its translation: CASSYSGGTYNEQFF.

This clonotype came up many times. V gene TRBV7-8 combines with J gene TRBJ2-7; TRBD2 matches 9 bases. Germline V lookup: CDR1 SGHVS, CDR2 FQNEAQ. V shed 5 bases, J shed 5 bases, and the junction held 19 bases outside the gene matches. CDR3 length equals 18 residues. Written as DNA, the CDR3 is TGTGCCAGCAGCCCTCCCCAGACTAGCGGTTTACTTCCTAACGAGCAGTACTTC. Translating it yields CASSPPQTSGLLPNEQYF.

This clonotype was seen only once. With a much larger clone just one base away, this may be a read error. The missing conserved phenylalanine or tryptophan at the end of this CDR3 makes a read error likely. The chain joins TRBV20-1 to TRBJ2-5, with a weak D call TRBD1 (5 bases). The V end was cut by 0 bases, the J end by 0 bases, with 11 bases between. The germline V gene encodes CDR1 DFQATT and CDR2 SNEGSKA (reference sequence). The CDR3 covers 15 residues. The DNA for the CDR3 is TGCAGTGCTAGAGACTCCCGGACAAACCAAGAGACCCAGTACTCC. As protein: CSARDSRTNQETQYS.

This clonotype was counted ten times or more. The chain recombines TRBV20-1 with TRBJ2-1; D uncertain. In germline, CDR1 is DFQATT, CDR2 SNEGSKA (reference sequence). Trimming cost V 3 bases and J 1 base, with 7 bases left between them. The CDR3 has 13 amino acids. The CDR3, as DNA: TGCAGTGCTAGTAAGCAGTCCTACAATGAGCAGTTCTTC. Its protein is CSASKQSYNEQFF.

This clonotype occurred a few times. The V gene is TRBV2, the J gene TRBJ2-5, with no clear D. Germline CDR1 reads SNHLY; CDR2 reads FYNNEI. V lost 3 bases to trimming and J lost 0 bases, with 11 bases between them. The CDR3 totals 15 residues. This chain's CDR3 is CASSEWQKYQETQYF. Here the CDR3 DNA reads TGTGCCAGCAGTGAGTGGCAGAAGTACCAAGAGACCCAGTACTTC.

This clonotype was detected many times. This CDR3 reads CAWSVGPNYGYTF. DNA for the CDR3: TGTGCCTGGAGTGTGGGCCCAAACTATGGCTACACCTTC. This chain links TRBV30 with TRBJ1-2; D remains ambiguous. The germline V gene has CDR1 GTSNPN and CDR2 SVGIG (reference sequence). The V end was cut by 0 bases, the J end by 2 bases, with 7 bases between. The CDR3 covers 13 residues. The variable domain in full, completed from reference TRBV30 and TRBJ1-2, reads SQTIHQWPATLVQPVGSPLSLECTVEGTSNPNLYWYRQAAGRGLQLLFYSVGIGQISSEVPQNLSASRPQDRQFILSSKKLLLSDSGFYLCAWSVGPNYGYTFGSGTRLTVV.